This TCR beta chain came from a study of long-term antiretroviral therapy in people with HIV (dated by TCRdb to the early 2020s). Regarding the study in general: The earliest samples were collected roughly a decade before the 2015 WHO recommendation for immediate ART, at a time when ART was usually postponed until CD4 counts fell. A retrospective serial study tested whether ART initiation and durable HIV suppression were associated with changes in peripheral blood TRB repertoire composition and diversity. The cohort contributed over 150 cryopreserved PBMC samples from 30 adults with confirmed HIV infection, collected serially over a mean of approximately 6 years (range 1-12). Of the approximately 30 participants with HIV, about a dozen were female. No cross-contamination during QIAcube processing was shown when test extractions of a monoclonal T-cell line were performed alongside over 25 polyclonal samples. Study-wide findings and limitations: The repertoire was dominated across all time points by expanded TRB clones identified before ART initiation, although this dominance was seen to fluctuate and to decrease in many PLHIV after ART. The samples span the years 2004 to 2017, and the ART regimens used may be less effective than current regimens. Unsorted PBMC were profiled instead of sorted CD4+ and CD8+ T cells because pre-ART samples had limited cell numbers. Because PBMC availability was limited, only the TCR beta chain was sequenced, with no alpha chain pairing. CDR3 length ranges in HIV repertoires were narrower than in controls, and network structure suggested an antigen-experienced repertoire with only a slight naive shift after ART. Starting ART was linked to a significant rise in TRB diversity, yet even after long-term ART the diversity remained significantly lower than in transplant donor controls. Inferences about post-ART repertoire changes were limited because no data were available on ART adherence, viral resistance or therapy changes.

Participants were included only if at least one PBMC sample before ART initiation and at least two post-ART samples were available. Treatment was received in the United States of America by all participants with HIV. Before DNA extraction, cryopreserved samples containing about 0.95-10 million PBMC were thawed and washed. At the time of the earliest PBMC sample, participants with HIV were aged between roughly 20 and 60 years. PBMC samples from each participant spanned 1-4 timepoints before ART initiation and 2-8 timepoints after ART initiation, with a median of 7 samples. For every participant, serial HIV viral load, CD4+ T-cell count, ART history and demographic data were obtained. Genomic DNA was extracted from unsorted PBMC with a Qiagen kit on a QIAcube, processed in batches of 12 samples. V loses 7 bases of germline sequence and J loses 5 bases, and the interval between the two ends is 10 bases. The CDR3 runs 12 residues from the cysteine to the phenylalanine. Just CDR3 DNA is preserved here, 36 bases in frame from base 1. The germline V gene specifies MDHEN as CDR1 and SYDVKM as CDR2.

The immunoSEQ hsTCRB v3.0 assay was used at survey level resolution to sequence the TRB variable region. The target sequencing depth for TRB was roughly 40,000-50,000 T-cell genomes per sample. An Illumina MiSeq with a v3 150-cycle kit was used to sequence the pooled TRB libraries. In the source study's methods: Repertoire analysis was performed in R inside a reproducible Nextflow workflow that covered QC, data transformation and analysis. LymphoSeq2, an R package for exploring AIRR-Seq data, was used to implement the custom analyses. Several samples yielding fewer than 5000 total TRB sequences were excluded, leaving roughly 200 analyzed HIV repertoires. Among the roughly 200 retained HIV repertoires, 55 to 60 were collected before ART initiation and about 130 were collected after ART initiation. Each repertoire was downsampled to 5000 TRB nucleotide sequences, and summary statistics were averaged across 100 downsampling iterations. The analysis kept only TRB sequences whose CDR3 regions were at least seven amino acids long. Diversity was measured with a Shannon entropy-derived clonality score and the Gini coefficient. In the repertoire networks, any two of the top 5000 CDR3 amino acid sequences were linked whenever the two sequences differed by an edit distance of one. For TRB CDR3 amino acid sequences, GLIPH2 was used to predict antigen specificity groups and MHC restriction. Known CMV, EBV, HIV or tissue antigen associations were flagged by matching CDR3 amino acid sequences against VDJdb and McPAS-TCR. Pre-ART, post-ART and control groups were compared with Wilcoxon signed-rank tests and Holm-Bonferroni correction. Imported from immuneACCESS, the table was reduced by TCRdb to in-frame sequences with V and J called. These copies leave out some clones; in studies compared against another copy, an unresolved V gene accounts for under half, and the cause of the remainder is not known. V and J calls and clone size follow that table, whereas D and trimming were derived from the DNA. Counted in this sample were fewer than 30,000 clones; about 90% of them appeared once. Together, the top ten hold more than 4.5% of the sample.

For this clone: It lacks a known antigen. No quality values exist for individual bases; no much larger clone is one base distant.

This chain joins TRBV28 to TRBJ2-3, with TRBD2 as a weak D call on 5 bases. The sequence was obtained from a man aged 25 to 40 with HIV. Here the sequenced sample was unsorted PBMCs, taken roughly 4.5 years after starting antiretroviral therapy. The CDR3 protein sequence reads: CASKRRGDTQYF. The DNA reads as follows: TGTGCCAGCAAGCGCCGGGGAGATACGCAGTATTTT. Here the CDR3 is joined to the reference TRBV28 and TRBJ2-3 genes, and the full variable domain is: DVKVTQSSRYLVKRTGEKVFLECVQDMDHENMFWYRQDPGLGLRLIYFSYDVKMKEKGDIPEGYSVSREKKERFSLILESASTNQTSMYLCASKRRGDTQYFGPGTRLTVL.